Here is one T cell receptor (beta chain) with its context. Its antigen is not known. This record belongs to a study of T-cell reconstitution after alpha-beta-depleted transplantation in children. TCRbeta library preparation incorporated unique molecular identifiers. TCRdb processed the PCR reads anew with MiXCR; each CDR3 protein has one entry. The table shows around 100,000 distinct CDR3 sequences, with about 9.3% occurring only once. Points from the study as a whole: Where some patients showed high TCRbeta diversity at day 60, it came from recipient T cells and thymic progenitors that had survived. The authors attributed T-cell counts and diversity one year after transplant mostly to newly produced T cells. After transplant, at about two months, alpha-beta T cells were reportedly derived from several hundred expanded graft clones.

The sequence derives from a boy under 10 years old with acute lymphoblastic leukemia, due to receive a stem cell transplant. The starting material was PBMCs, obtained before TCRalphabeta/CD19-depleted stem cell transplant.

CDR3 sequence (DNA): TGTGCCAGCAGCCACCCAGACGGCTATGGCTACACCTTC. Its translation: CASSHPDGYGYTF. The rearrangement links TRBV7-9 to TRBJ1-2; the D is unclear. The CDR3 is 13 residues long. Trimming pared 5 bases from V and 4 bases from J, leaving 11 bases between. Per the germline V gene, CDR1 is SEHNR and CDR2 is FQNEAQ (reference sequence). Full variable domain (rest looked up from reference TRBV7-9 and TRBJ1-2): DTGVSQNPRHKITKRGQNVTFRCDPISEHNRLYWYRQTLGQGPEFLTYFQNEAQLEKSRLLSDRFSAERPKGSFSTLEIQRTEQGDSAMYLCASSHPDGYGYTFGSGTRLTVV.